These T cell receptor beta chains were read from a single sample in a study of T cell responses to AZD1222 COVID-19 vaccine. The method was immunoSEQ multiplex PCR; TCRdb's version includes in-frame clones alone and lacks a portion of them. The profile shows approximately 150,000 clones, 85% to 95% of them singletons. The sample in question was peripheral blood, obtained on day 0 of AZD1222 vaccination. The receptors originated from an adult in good health. The CDR3 runs from the conserved cysteine through the conserved F or W. Each record gives: J gene, D gene, CDR3 length, V gene, clone size, CDR3 protein, CDR3 DNA. D genes are given only for firm matches. Clone size, where shown, is once, few, many, or a class for clones that have expanded.

j_call: TRBJ1-6
d_call: TRBD1
cdr3_length: 17
v_call: TRBV28
clone_size: -
cdr3_aa: CASSFAKTGVGNSPLHF
cdr3_nt: TGTGCCAGCAGTTTCGCCAAGACAGGGGTAGGTAATTCACCCCTCCACTTT

j_call: TRBJ1-2
d_call: -
cdr3_length: 13
v_call: TRBV19
clone_size: -
cdr3_aa: CASSTGLGYGYTF
cdr3_nt: TGTGCCAGTAGTACAGGTCTTGGCTATGGCTACACCTTC

j_call: TRBJ1-1
d_call: -
cdr3_length: 15
v_call: TRBV4-3
clone_size: -
cdr3_aa: CASSQEQAMNTEAFF
cdr3_nt: TGCGCCAGCAGCCAAGAGCAGGCGATGAACACTGAAGCTTTCTTT

j_call: TRBJ2-7
d_call: TRBD1
cdr3_length: 15
v_call: TRBV18
clone_size: -
cdr3_aa: CASSPVGTGFYEQYF
cdr3_nt: TGTGCCAGCTCTCCAGTGGGGACAGGTTTCTACGAGCAGTACTTC

j_call: TRBJ2-7
d_call: TRBD2
cdr3_length: 17
v_call: TRBV7-9
clone_size: few
cdr3_aa: CASSLRASGGANFEQYF
cdr3_nt: TGTGCCAGCAGCTTAAGGGCCAGCGGGGGGGCCAATTTCGAGCAGTACTTC

j_call: TRBJ1-6
d_call: -
cdr3_length: 15
v_call: TRBV5-1
clone_size: -
cdr3_aa: CASSLEGRVDSPLHF
cdr3_nt: TGCGCCAGCAGCCTCGAGGGCAGGGTGGATTCACCCCTCCACTTT

j_call: TRBJ1-3
d_call: -
cdr3_length: 19
v_call: TRBV3-1/TRBV3-2
clone_size: -
cdr3_aa: CASSQDKVCRDLSGNTIYF
cdr3_nt: TGTGCCAGCAGCCAAGATAAGGTTTGTAGGGATCTCTCTGGAAACACCATATATTTT

j_call: TRBJ2-7
d_call: -
cdr3_length: 14
v_call: TRBV5-4
clone_size: -
cdr3_aa: CASSPRRTAYEQYF
cdr3_nt: TGTGCCAGCAGCCCGAGGCGTACGGCGTACGAGCAGTACTTC

j_call: TRBJ2-5
d_call: TRBD2
cdr3_length: 14
v_call: TRBV19
clone_size: -
cdr3_aa: CASSFGGARKTQYF
cdr3_nt: TGTGCCAGTAGTTTCGGGGGGGCAAGAAAGACCCAGTACTTC

j_call: TRBJ2-7
d_call: -
cdr3_length: 11
v_call: TRBV29-1
clone_size: -
cdr3_aa: CSARSFYEQYF
cdr3_nt: TGCAGCGCCCGGTCGTTCTACGAGCAGTACTTC

j_call: TRBJ2-7
d_call: TRBD2
cdr3_length: 15
v_call: TRBV28
clone_size: -
cdr3_aa: CASSTLRAGFYEQYF
cdr3_nt: TGTGCCAGCAGCACTCTAAGAGCGGGATTCTACGAGCAGTACTTC

j_call: TRBJ1-2
d_call: -
cdr3_length: 11
v_call: TRBV7-9
clone_size: once
cdr3_aa: CASSFGVPYTF
cdr3_nt: TGTGCCAGCAGCTTCGGGGTTCCCTACACCTTC

j_call: TRBJ2-1
d_call: -
cdr3_length: 15
v_call: TRBV24-1
clone_size: -
cdr3_aa: CATSDGGRGTDEQFF
cdr3_nt: TGTGCCACCAGTGATGGGGGCAGGGGAACAGATGAGCAGTTCTTC

j_call: TRBJ2-7
d_call: -
cdr3_length: 13
v_call: TRBV7-8
clone_size: -
cdr3_aa: CASRGDSIYEQYF
cdr3_nt: TGTGCCAGCCGGGGAGACAGCATCTACGAGCAGTACTTC

j_call: TRBJ2-7
d_call: -
cdr3_length: 14
v_call: TRBV5-1
clone_size: -
cdr3_aa: CASSPQTRQGEQYF
cdr3_nt: TGCGCCAGCAGCCCCCAGACTAGACAAGGCGAGCAGTACTTC

j_call: TRBJ2-5
d_call: TRBD1
cdr3_length: 15
v_call: TRBV7-3
clone_size: -
cdr3_aa: CASSLNRGNQETQYF
cdr3_nt: TGTGCCAGCAGCTTAAACAGGGGCAACCAAGAGACCCAGTACTTC

j_call: TRBJ1-1
d_call: -
cdr3_length: 14
v_call: TRBV28
clone_size: -
cdr3_aa: CASSLPEFSTEAFF
cdr3_nt: TGTGCCAGCAGTTTACCAGAATTTAGCACTGAAGCTTTCTTT

j_call: TRBJ1-4
d_call: TRBD1
cdr3_length: 13
v_call: TRBV5-3
clone_size: -
cdr3_aa: CAPQLTGDEKLFF
cdr3_nt: TGTGCCCCCCAACTTACAGGGGATGAAAAACTGTTTTTT

j_call: TRBJ1-1
d_call: -
cdr3_length: 14
v_call: TRBV5-1
clone_size: once
cdr3_aa: CASSSPGRDTEAFF
cdr3_nt: TGCGCCAGCAGCTCACCCGGGAGGGACACTGAAGCTTTCTTT

j_call: TRBJ1-2
d_call: -
cdr3_length: 14
v_call: TRBV11-2
clone_size: -
cdr3_aa: CASSSLRDKSGYTF
cdr3_nt: TGTGCCAGCAGCTCCCTCCGGGACAAATCTGGCTACACCTTC

j_call: TRBJ1-3
d_call: -
cdr3_length: 16
v_call: TRBV6-5
clone_size: once
cdr3_aa: CASSSTQGVSGNTIYF
cdr3_nt: TGTGCCAGCAGTTCGACCCAGGGCGTCTCTGGAAACACCATATATTTT

j_call: TRBJ1-4
d_call: -
cdr3_length: 12
v_call: TRBV29-1
clone_size: -
cdr3_aa: CSVGWSNEKLFF
cdr3_nt: TGCAGCGTTGGATGGTCTAATGAAAAACTGTTTTTT

j_call: TRBJ2-5
d_call: -
cdr3_length: 14
v_call: TRBV6-5
clone_size: -
cdr3_aa: CASSYGIHPETQYF
cdr3_nt: TGTGCCAGCAGTTATGGGATCCATCCCGAGACCCAGTACTTC

j_call: TRBJ1-5
d_call: -
cdr3_length: 14
v_call: TRBV27
clone_size: -
cdr3_aa: CASRPQGGNQPQHF
cdr3_nt: TGTGCCAGCAGGCCTCAGGGCGGAAATCAGCCCCAGCATTTT

j_call: TRBJ2-1
d_call: -
cdr3_length: 14
v_call: TRBV3-1/TRBV3-2
clone_size: -
cdr3_aa: CASSPSAGAHEQFF
cdr3_nt: TGTGCCAGCAGCCCCTCGGCAGGGGCACATGAGCAGTTCTTC

j_call: TRBJ1-4
d_call: -
cdr3_length: 16
v_call: TRBV6-9
clone_size: -
cdr3_aa: CASSFPGGCGNEKLFF
cdr3_nt: TGTGCCAGCAGTTTCCCGGGGGGCTGTGGTAATGAAAAACTGTTTTTT

j_call: TRBJ1-2
d_call: -
cdr3_length: 15
v_call: TRBV28
clone_size: -
cdr3_aa: CASRVQPGPNYGYTF
cdr3_nt: TGTGCCAGCAGGGTTCAACCGGGACCAAACTATGGCTACACCTTC